Following are 16 T cell receptor beta chains from one sample sequenced in a study of molecular identifiers for immune sequencing clone quantification. TCRdb fed the PCR reads into MiXCR, producing one record per CDR3 protein. The table records around 460,000 distinct CDR3 sequences, over 20% of them present only once. The sequenced sample was naive CD8+ T cells from blood, with Jurkat cell RNA spiked in. Subset described: FACS-sorted CD8+CD4-CCR7+CD45RA+ naive T cells. These receptors all come from a human donor in good health. Some libraries in this study had Jurkat cell RNA spiked in.

This clonotype was counted many times. V usage is TRBV7-9 and J usage is TRBJ1-1; TRBD1 matches 12 bases. CDR3 size: 14 residues. J was trimmed by 5 bases and V by 4 bases; bases with no gene match: 2. Germline V gene lookup returns CDR1 SEHNR and CDR2 FQNEAQ (reference sequence). The CDR3 loop reads CASSWGQGATEAFF. The CDR3 DNA reads TGTGCCAGCAGCTGGGGACAGGGGGCGACTGAAGCTTTCTTT.

This sequence joins TRBV4-3 and TRBJ2-7; a weak D match, TRBD1 (6 bases). The CDR3 sequence is 14 residues long. V lost 4 bases and J 4 bases, leaving 14 bases between the germline ends. Germline CDR1 reads LGHNA; CDR2 reads YSLEER. CDR3 sequence reads: CASSPKDSGYEQYF. DNA for the CDR3: TGCGCCAGCAGCCCCAAGGACAGTGGGTACGAGCAGTACTTC.

A remark on this clonotype: The junction departs from the called germline gene at one end, perhaps through a read error. The V call is TRBV27, the J call TRBJ2-7, with 15 bases that match TRBD2. This CDR3 contains 17 residues. Germline-derived CDR1 and CDR2 are MNHEY and SMNVEV (reference sequence). The CDR3 loop reads CASSISGLAGGMGEQYF. The CDR3 nucleotides are TGTGCCAGCAGTATATCCGGACTAGCGGGAGGGATGGGGGAGCAGTACTTC.

The sample holds many counts of this clonotype. The chain combines TRBV5-5 with TRBJ2-7, with 11 bases matching TRBD2. Germline assignment: CDR1 SGHKS and CDR2 YYEKEE (reference sequence). This CDR3 spans 16 amino acids. Unmatched junction bases numbered 7, after V lost 4 bases and J lost 1 base. Written as DNA, the CDR3 is TGTGCCAGCAGCCCAATGCTAGCGGGGGGTTCCTACGAGCAGTACTTC. Translating gives CASSPMLAGGSYEQYF.

This clonotype occurred many times. J is TRBJ2-5 and V is TRBV25-1; D is unclear. The CDR3 totals 13 residues. Trimming took 1 base from V and 4 from J, leaving 7 bases between them. From germline, CDR1 is MGHDK and CDR2 SYGVNS. CDR3 in amino acids: CASSESRLETQYF. CDR3 nucleotide sequence: TGTGCCAGCAGTGAATCTAGGCTAGAGACCCAGTACTTC.

This clonotype was detected ten times or more. The gene calls are TRBV12-3 or TRBV12-4 and TRBJ1-2; TRBD1 aligns across 9 bases. CDR3 length: 19 amino acids. Trimming cost V 6 bases and J 8 bases; bases outside gene matches: 25. CDR3: CASSSGQGGPVFTMRGYTF. Here the CDR3 DNA reads TGTGCCAGCAGCTCGGGACAGGGCGGACCCGTCTTTACTATGCGAGGCTACACCTTC.

This chain joins TRBV20-1 and TRBJ1-1, with D hard to call. Trimming shortened V by 0 bases and J by 5 bases, and 13 bases separated the two germline ends. CDR1 and CDR2 (germline): DFQATT, SNEGSKA (reference sequence). The CDR3 length is 14 residues. The chain's CDR3 is CSARDGEVVTEAFF. As DNA, the CDR3 is TGCAGTGCTAGAGATGGGGAGGTCGTTACTGAAGCTTTCTTT.

The count of this clonotype is one. V and J are TRBV19 and TRBJ2-7; D tentatively reads TRBD1 or TRBD2 (5 bases each). CDR3 length equals 13 residues. The V gene lost 5 bases and the J gene lost 6 bases, with 14 bases spanning the gap. In germline, CDR1 is LNHDA, CDR2 SQIVND (reference sequence). The CDR3 DNA follows: TGTGCCAGTAGTGTCGGGACCATCGGCGAGCAGTACTTC. Encoded protein: CASSVGTIGEQYF.

This clonotype appeared many times. The chain employs TRBV2 and TRBJ2-3, with 7 bases matching TRBD2. The CDR3 is made up of 15 amino acids. CDR1 and CDR2 (germline): SNHLY, FYNNEI. The trim removed 8 bases at V and 3 bases at J, leaving 11 bases unmatched. The CDR3 region has the DNA TGTGCCAGCCTCTGGGAGGGAGGAGTTACAGATACGCAGTATTTT. Translated, it gives CASLWEGGVTDTQYF.

The chain is built from TRBV10-3 and TRBJ2-1, with TRBD2 matching 9 bases. CDR1 ENHRY and CDR2 SYGVKD come from the germline V gene. CDR3 length: 15 amino acids. With V trimmed by 3 bases and J by 9 bases, 9 bases remained unmatched. Here the CDR3 reads CAISDVAGGPGEQFF. CDR3 nucleotide sequence: TGTGCCATCAGTGATGTGGCGGGAGGGCCGGGTGAGCAGTTCTTC.

A word on this clonotype: The junction does not match germline at one end; this may be a read error. V and J are TRBV5-3 and TRBJ1-4; tentatively, D is TRBD1 (5 bases). TRBV5-3 counts as an open reading frame of uncertain function. CDR3 size: 17 residues. CDR3 nucleotides: TGTGCCAGCAGCTCCGACCGAGGGCCCGGTTGGGACGAAAAACTGTTTTTT. Residues: CASSSDRGPGWDEKLFF.

The genes are TRBV9 and TRBJ2-1; TRBD2 matches at 7 bases. The CDR3 consists of 13 residues. Germline lookup yields CDR1 SGDLS and CDR2 YYNGEE. V trimming: 4 bases; J trimming: 9 bases; junction bases outside the gene matches: 7. In nucleotides, the CDR3 is TGTGCCAGCAGCCAGCTAGGGAGGGGTGAGCAGTTCTTC. Its translation is CASSQLGRGEQFF.

In its sample, this clonotype was seen a few times. CDR3 bases: TGTGCCAGCAGCTCTAACCCCCTCCCTCACTCTGGGGCCAACGTCCTGACTTTC. Translating gives CASSSNPLPHSGANVLTF. The V and J genes are TRBV7-6 and TRBJ2-6; D gene uncertain. The length of the CDR3 is 18 residues. In germline, CDR1 is SGHVS, CDR2 FNYEAQ. V shed 4 bases and J shed 0 bases, with 16 bases lying between them.

This clonotype appeared many times. The chain links TRBV5-1 to TRBJ2-7, with 7 bases matching TRBD1. Germline loops: CDR1 SGHRS, CDR2 YFSETQ. CDR3 length equals 16 residues. The J segment lost 0 bases and the V segment lost 0 bases, leaving 6 bases of the junction unmatched. The chain's CDR3 is CASSLGDSGLSYEQYF. The CDR3, as DNA: TGCGCCAGCAGCTTGGGGGACAGCGGCCTCTCCTACGAGCAGTACTTC.

This CDR3 is CASSEEGRTEAFF. The CDR3 nucleotides are TGTGCCAGCAGTGAAGAGGGGAGGACTGAAGCTTTCTTT. V usage is TRBV2 and J usage is TRBJ1-1; possibly TRBD1 for D (5 bases). Germline assignment: CDR1 SNHLY and CDR2 FYNNEI. With 1 base removed from V and 5 bases from J, the gap between germline ends came to 8 bases. CDR3 size: 13 residues.

Comments on this clonotype: Because the CDR3 is missing its conserved closing phenylalanine or tryptophan, this is likely a read error. V usage is TRBV5-1 and J usage is TRBJ2-7, with a weak D call TRBD2 (6 bases). Trimming pared 4 bases from V and 2 bases from J, leaving 10 bases between. This CDR3 is 13 amino acids long. The germline gives CDR1 SGHRS, CDR2 YFSETQ. The CDR3 protein is CASSLTGAYEQYL. CDR3 sequence (DNA): TGCGCCAGCAGCCTGACGGGGGCCTACGAGCAGTACCTC.